A selection of T cell receptor beta chains follows, all from one sample in a study of cytomegalovirus exposure and HLA in healthy donors. Method: immunoSEQ multiplex PCR; TCRdb's copy keeps in-frame clones and lacks some. Of about 310,000 clones in the sample, approximately 85% were seen once. The source material was PBMCs. The receptors come from a man aged 30 to 39 in good health and CMV-seronegative. Both conserved end residues are part of each CDR3. The D gene is left open where the match is weak. Size is stated for part of the rows, as once, few or many counts, or as a class when the clone is expanded.

clone_size d_call j_call v_call cdr3_aa cdr3_nt
NA NA TRBJ2-7 TRBV7-8 CASSLDPGISYEQYF TGTGCCAGCAGCTTAGACCCCGGGATTTCCTACGAGCAGTACTTC
NA NA TRBJ2-5 TRBV7-9 CASSSSLQIGETQYF TGTGCCAGCAGTTCGTCCCTCCAAATCGGAGAGACCCAGTACTTC
NA NA TRBJ1-1 TRBV7-8 CASRKGMNTEAFF TGTGCCAGCAGAAAGGGGATGAACACTGAAGCTTTCTTT
NA NA TRBJ1-4 TRBV18 CASSGRGGEKLFF TGTGCCAGCTCAGGAAGGGGAGGTGAAAAACTGTTTTTT
NA NA TRBJ1-3 TRBV19 CASSNLGTTGNTIYF TGTGCCAGTTCTAATTTGGGGACAACTGGAAACACCATATATTTT
NA NA TRBJ1-2 TRBV6-1 CASSEFGSNYGYTF TGTGCCAGCAGTGAATTTGGCTCTAACTATGGCTACACCTTC
NA NA TRBJ1-5 TRBV7-9 CASSLGQGGQPQHF TGTGCCAGCAGCTTAGGCCAGGGCGGTCAGCCCCAGCATTTT
once NA TRBJ1-5 TRBV19 CASSKDRGSNQPQHF TGTGCCAGTAGTAAGGATCGGGGTAGCAATCAGCCCCAGCATTTT
NA NA TRBJ1-1 TRBV12-5 CASGLTGPGTEAFF TGTGCTAGTGGTTTGACGGGTCCGGGTACTGAAGCTTTCTTT
NA TRBD1 TRBJ1-6 TRBV6-5 CASIQTTGGHSPLHF TGTGCCAGCATCCAAACGACAGGGGGACACTCACCCCTCCACTTT
once NA TRBJ2-3 TRBV27 CASSFQTEGTDTQYF TGTGCCAGCAGTTTCCAGACAGAAGGCACAGATACGCAGTATTTT
few NA TRBJ1-2 TRBV7-9 CASSVRRERELTGYTF TGTGCCAGCAGCGTTCGAAGGGAGCGAGAGCTAACTGGCTACACCTTC
once NA TRBJ2-3 TRBV11-3 CASSQNSGDTQYF TGTGCCAGCAGCCAAAACTCAGGGGATACGCAGTATTTT
NA TRBD2 TRBJ2-1 TRBV30 CAWRPSGGTYNEQFF TGTGCCTGGAGACCAAGCGGGGGCACGTACAATGAGCAGTTCTTC
NA NA TRBJ2-1 TRBV20-1 CSAKPHLEQFF TGCAGTGCTAAGCCCCACTTAGAGCAGTTCTTC
NA TRBD2 TRBJ2-3 TRBV6-1 CASSERLAGFTDTQYF TGTGCCAGCAGTGAAAGACTAGCGGGATTCACAGATACGCAGTATTTT
NA NA TRBJ1-5 TRBV7-8 CASSSGLVNQPQHF TGTGCCAGCAGCTCCGGACTGGTCAATCAGCCCCAGCATTTT
NA NA TRBJ2-7 TRBV6-1 CASRPQGFLYEQYF TGTGCCAGCAGACCACAGGGTTTCCTCTACGAGCAGTACTTC
NA TRBD1 TRBJ1-1 TRBV6-5 CASSSLQGARGLAAFF TGTGCCAGCAGTTCCTTACAGGGGGCGCGGGGGCTCGCAGCTTTCTTT
NA TRBD1 TRBJ2-1 TRBV19 CASRVRQGSYNEQFF TGTGCCAGTAGGGTAAGACAGGGGTCCTACAATGAGCAGTTCTTC
NA NA TRBJ1-5 TRBV18 CASSPGPNQPQHF TGTGCCAGCTCACCAGGGCCCAATCAGCCCCAGCATTTT
NA TRBD1 TRBJ1-6 TRBV6-6 CASSSPGQGASPLHF TGTGCCAGCAGTTCGCCGGGACAGGGGGCTTCACCCCTCCACTTT
NA NA TRBJ1-4 TRBV6-5 CASSYSMTLTEKLFF TGTGCCAGCAGTTACTCGATGACATTAACTGAAAAACTGTTTTTT
NA NA TRBJ1-2 TRBV19 CASSTTGSYGYTF TGTGCCAGTTCAACTACAGGCTCCTATGGCTACACCTTC
NA NA TRBJ1-2 TRBV6-5 CASSYTYSSSSYGYTF TGTGCCAGCAGTTACACGTACAGCAGCTCCAGCTATGGCTACACCTTC
NA NA TRBJ2-7 TRBV18 CASSPPDSPSYEQYF TGTGCCAGCTCCCCACCGGACAGTCCTTCCTACGAGCAGTACTTC
NA TRBD2 TRBJ2-3 TRBV13 CASSKIAGGTDTQYF TGTGCCAGCAGCAAAATAGCGGGGGGAACAGATACGCAGTATTTT
NA TRBD1 TRBJ2-2 TRBV6-5 CASSQGQGASGELFF TGTGCCAGCAGCCAGGGGCAGGGGGCGTCCGGGGAGCTGTTTTTT